The 22 T cell receptor beta chains below were found in one sample sequenced in a study of blood T cell repertoires in COVID-19. The method was immunoSEQ multiplex PCR; TCRdb's version includes in-frame clones alone and lacks a portion of them. Of 250,000 to 350,000 clones in the sample, about 90% were seen once. Sequencing was done on a sample of PBMCs or T cells enriched from blood (not recorded which). The receptors shown here come from a woman in her twenties or thirties who had recovered from COVID-19.

The chain couples TRBV3-1 (or the pseudogene TRBV3-2) to TRBJ1-2, with D possibly matching TRBD1 (6 bases). V gave up 3 bases and J gave up 4 bases, with 9 bases separating them. This CDR3 contains 13 residues. Germline V gene sequence: CDR1 LGHDT, CDR2 YNNKEL (reference sequence). The CDR3 sequence is CASSHDRSYGYTF. CDR3 DNA sequence: TGTGCCAGCAGCCACGACAGGAGCTATGGCTACACCTTC.

The CDR3 sequence is CASSPGEGSYNEQFF. The CDR3 DNA reads TGTGCCAGCAGCCCCGGGGAGGGTTCCTACAATGAGCAGTTCTTC. The chain recombines TRBV7-3 with TRBJ2-1; 7 bases line up with TRBD2. CDR3 length: 15 amino acids. CDR1 and CDR2 from the germline V gene are SGHTA and FQGTGA. V was pared by 5 bases and J by 1 base, with 5 bases of the junction left unmatched.

CDR3 DNA: TGTGCCAGCAGCGAACTATACGAGCAGTACTTC. Its translation: CASSELYEQYF. The chain joins TRBV7-8 to TRBJ2-7; D is unresolved. The CDR3 covers 11 residues. Trimming removed 5 bases at V and 4 bases at J, with 6 bases between. CDR1 SGHVS and CDR2 FQNEAQ come from the germline V gene.

The rearrangement uses TRBV27 and TRBJ2-6; D gene unclear. V was pared by 5 bases and J by 4 bases, with 12 bases between. This CDR3 is 15 amino acids long. Germline assignment: CDR1 MNHEY and CDR2 SMNVEV (reference sequence). This CDR3 is CASSKPGPGANVLTF. The CDR3 DNA is TGTGCCAGCAGTAAACCTGGGCCCGGGGCCAACGTCCTGACTTTC.

This chain links TRBV30 with TRBJ1-2; D gene uncertain. Trimming stripped 3 bases from V and 5 bases from J, with 16 bases between. This CDR3 is built from 14 residues. From germline, CDR1 is GTSNPN and CDR2 SVGIG (reference sequence). The CDR3 DNA sequence: TGTGCCTGGAGCTTCCGCTCGTTCCTATATGGCTACACCTTC. This codes for CAWSFRSFLYGYTF.

This rearrangement joins TRBV18 to TRBJ1-3; no clear D gene. The CDR3 runs to 15 residues. Looked up from germline, CDR1 is KGHSH and CDR2 is LQKENI. Trimming shortened V by 2 bases and J by 0 bases, and 8 bases separated the two germline ends. The CDR3 spells CASSPLADSGNTIYF. Written as DNA, the CDR3 is TGTGCCAGCTCACCATTAGCAGACTCTGGAAACACCATATATTTT.

This clone was observed a few times. The chain uses TRBV5-1 and TRBJ2-7; TRBD1 matches 8 bases. After removal of 4 bases from V and 7 bases from J, the junction contained 7 bases not matched to a gene. The CDR3 has 13 amino acids. Per the germline V gene, CDR1 is SGHRS and CDR2 is YFSETQ. The CDR3 region has the DNA TGCGCCAGCAGCCAGAGACAGGGGTGGGAGCAGTACTTC. Translation gives CASSQRQGWEQYF.

The V call is TRBV5-5, the J call TRBJ1-4; unclear D gene. The germline V gene has CDR1 SGHKS and CDR2 YYEKEE (reference sequence). The CDR3 has 14 amino acids. V was pared by 4 bases and J by 0 bases, with 7 bases between. CDR3 DNA: TGTGCCAGCAGCAGCCGGGCAACTAATGAAAAACTGTTTTTT. Its translation is CASSSRATNEKLFF. Full variable domain (outside the CDR3, taken from reference TRBV5-5 and TRBJ1-4): DAGVTQSPTHLIKTRGQQVTLRCSPISGHKSVSWYQQVLGQGPQFIFQYYEKEERGRGNFPDRFSARQFPNYSSELNVNALLLGDSALYLCASSSRATNEKLFFGSGTQLSVL.

The chain uses TRBV24-1 and TRBJ1-1; 7 bases map to TRBD1. After removal of 3 bases from V and 1 base from J, the junction contained 4 bases not matched to a gene. The CDR3 has 15 residues. CDR1 is KGHDR and CDR2 is SFDVKD in the germline V gene. CDR3 sequence (DNA): TGTGCCACCAGTGATCCAGGACAGGCGAACACTGAAGCTTTCTTT. Its protein product is CATSDPGQANTEAFF.

The V and J genes are TRBV3-1 (or the pseudogene TRBV3-2) and TRBJ2-5, with D perhaps TRBD2 (6 bases). The germline V gene has CDR1 LGHDT and CDR2 YNNKEL (reference sequence). Trimming shortened V by 1 base and J by 4 bases, and 13 bases separated the two germline ends. The CDR3 loop spans 15 amino acids. The CDR3 sequence is CASSQVTGTLETQYF. DNA for the CDR3: TGTGCCAGCAGCCAAGTCACCGGGACTCTAGAGACCCAGTACTTC.

The chain recombines TRBV12-3 or TRBV12-4 with TRBJ2-7; 9 bases align to TRBD1. V lost 6 bases to trimming and J lost 3 bases; unmatched junction nucleotides: 3. This CDR3 is 13 amino acids long. The CDR3 nucleotides are TGTGCCAGCAGGCGGACAGGGGTCTACGAGCAGTACTTC. Its protein is CASRRTGVYEQYF.

Only one count was recorded for this clone. The J gene is TRBJ1-5, the V gene TRBV24-1, with TRBD1 matching 10 bases. The CDR3 is 14 amino acids. J gave up 9 bases and V 7 bases, and 8 bases lay outside the gene matches. Germline-derived CDR1 and CDR2 are KGHDR and SFDVKD. The CDR3 DNA sequence: TGTGCCACCAGCTTGGGACAGGGGAACGTGCCCCAGCATTTT. Translated, it gives CATSLGQGNVPQHF.

CDR3 DNA sequence: TGTGCCAGCAGGCCGGTATGGTCCGGGAGGACTGAAGCTTTCTTT. Translation gives CASRPVWSGRTEAFF. V gene TRBV11-1 combines with J gene TRBJ1-1, with D unclear. Trimming removed 6 bases at V and 5 bases at J, with 19 bases between. The CDR3 is 15 residues long. Germline CDR1 reads SGHAT; CDR2 reads FQDESV (reference sequence).

V is TRBV6-6 and J is TRBJ1-5; 10 positions agree with TRBD1. The CDR3 spans 14 residues. The J segment lost 7 bases and the V segment lost 2 bases, leaving 2 bases of the junction unmatched. Germline CDR1 is MNHNY and CDR2 is SVGAGI (reference sequence). The chain's CDR3 is CASSYGTGVQPQHF. The CDR3 bases are TGTGCCAGCAGTTACGGGACAGGGGTACAGCCCCAGCATTTT.

This chain links TRBV11-2 with TRBJ1-1; D unclear. The CDR3 length is 12 residues. The germline CDR1 and CDR2 sequences are SGHAT and FQNNGV. Trimming took 5 bases from V and 10 from J, leaving 14 bases between them. The CDR3 nucleotides are TGTGCCAGCAGCCCCGAGAGGGCACGAGCTTTCTTT. This codes for CASSPERARAFF.

The chain has TRBV9 and TRBJ1-1; 7 positions match TRBD1. The ends lost 4 bases at V and 3 bases at J; junction bases unmatched: 3. Germline V gene data show CDR1 as SGDLS and CDR2 as YYNGEE. This CDR3 spans 13 amino acids. Written as DNA, the CDR3 is TGTGCCAGCAGCCCCGACAGGGACACTGAAGCTTTCTTT. This sequence encodes CASSPDRDTEAFF. The full variable domain, with the rest looked up from reference TRBV9 and TRBJ1-1, is DSGVTQTPKHLITATGQRVTLRCSPRSGDLSVYWYQQSLDQGLQFLIQYYNGEERAKGNILERFSAQQFPDLHSELNLSSLELGDSALYFCASSPDRDTEAFFGQGTRLTVV.

The chain joins TRBV6-4 to TRBJ2-2; 8 positions agree with TRBD2. Germline V gene sequence: CDR1 MRHNA, CDR2 SNTAGT. V dropped 6 bases and J dropped 4; count of bases not matched to a gene: 7. This CDR3 contains 15 residues. CDR3 loop: CASSPRGGPTGELFF. The DNA of the CDR3 is TGTGCCAGCAGCCCCCGGGGGGGCCCCACCGGGGAGCTGTTTTTT.

V is TRBV11-2 and J is TRBJ2-3, with D uncertain. The ends were cut back, 2 bases at V and 4 bases at J, with 10 bases in the middle. The V gene's germline CDR1 is SGHAT and CDR2 FQNNGV. This CDR3 is 14 amino acids long. Here the CDR3 reads CASSLLTQADTQYF. In DNA, the CDR3 is TGTGCCAGCAGCTTACTTACCCAGGCAGATACGCAGTATTTT.

V usage is TRBV2 and J usage is TRBJ1-2, with a tentative D call TRBD1 (5 bases). CDR1 SNHLY and CDR2 FYNNEI come from the germline V gene. The CDR3 consists of 14 residues. The germline V and J ends were trimmed by 7 bases and 7 bases, with 19 bases remaining between them. This CDR3 is CASKGLDLLVGYTF. CDR3 coding DNA: TGTGCCAGCAAGGGGCTGGACCTACTGGTTGGCTACACCTTC.

The genes are TRBV30 and TRBJ1-2; 10 positions match TRBD1. V trimming: 4 bases; J trimming: 10 bases; junction bases outside the gene matches: 6. Germline CDR1 is GTSNPN and CDR2 is SVGIG (reference sequence). This CDR3 contains 12 residues. CDR3 sequence: CAWNRGTGDYTF. CDR3 sequence (DNA): TGTGCCTGGAACCGAGGGACAGGGGACTACACCTTC.

The chain employs TRBV19 and TRBJ2-1; 8 bases map to TRBD2. V lost 4 bases, J lost 4 bases, and 9 bases stayed unmatched. The CDR3 extends over 16 amino acids. Germline V gene data show CDR1 as LNHDA and CDR2 as SQIVND (reference sequence). The CDR3 DNA sequence: TGTGCCAGTAGTACTTCCGGGACTAGGCCTTACAATGAGCAGTTCTTC. It codes for CASSTSGTRPYNEQFF. Full variable domain (rest looked up from reference TRBV19 and TRBJ2-1): DGGITQSPKYLFRKEGQNVTLSCEQNLNHDAMYWYRQDPGQGLRLIYYSQIVNDFQKGDIAEGYSVSREKKESFPLTVTSAQKNPTAFYLCASSTSGTRPYNEQFFGPGTRLTVL.

This rearrangement joins TRBV6-4 to TRBJ2-1; 7 nucleotides align to TRBD2. V shed 6 bases and J 0 bases; nucleotides not matched to a gene: 5. The CDR3 is made up of 15 amino acids. The germline V gene encodes CDR1 MRHNA and CDR2 SNTAGT. CDR3 amino acids: CASRGAGSSYNEQFF. Written as DNA, the CDR3 is TGTGCCAGCAGAGGAGCGGGAAGCTCCTACAATGAGCAGTTCTTC.